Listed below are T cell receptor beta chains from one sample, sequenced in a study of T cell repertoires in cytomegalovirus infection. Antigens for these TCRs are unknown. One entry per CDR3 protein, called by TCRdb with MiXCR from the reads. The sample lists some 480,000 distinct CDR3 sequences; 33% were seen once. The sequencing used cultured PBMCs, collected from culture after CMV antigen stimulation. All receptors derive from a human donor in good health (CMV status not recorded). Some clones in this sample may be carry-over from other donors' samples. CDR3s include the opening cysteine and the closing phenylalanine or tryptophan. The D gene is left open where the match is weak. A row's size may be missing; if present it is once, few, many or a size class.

CDR3: CASSYSGGVQYF; DNA: TGTGCCAGCAGTTACAGCGGGGGGGTTCAGTACTTC; J: TRBJ2-4; V: TRBV6-6; D: TRBD2; size: few
CDR3: CATSRAGSGSNEQFF; DNA: TGTGCCACCAGCAGAGCCGGATCGGGGTCCAATGAGCAGTTCTTC; J: TRBJ2-1; V: TRBV15; D: NA; size: NA
CDR3: CASSMGQIDNSPLHF; DNA: TGTGCCAGCAGCATGGGACAGATTGACAATTCACCCCTCCACTTT; J: TRBJ1-6; V: TRBV12-3/TRBV12-4; D: TRBD1; size: NA
CDR3: CSVYMGYEQYF; DNA: TGCAGCGTCTACATGGGCTACGAGCAGTACTTC; J: TRBJ2-7; V: TRBV29-1; D: NA; size: NA
CDR3: CASSDGGGAKNIQYF; DNA: TGTGCCAGCAGTGACGGCGGGGGAGCCAAAAACATTCAGTACTTC; J: TRBJ2-4; V: TRBV28; D: TRBD2; size: many
CDR3: CASSPPPNQETQYF; DNA: TGTGCCAGCAGTCCACCCCCTAACCAAGAGACCCAGTACTTC; J: TRBJ2-5; V: TRBV12-3/TRBV12-4; D: NA; size: few
CDR3: CASSLSPPPASYTQYF; DNA: TGTGCCAGCAGCTTAAGTCCCCCGCCGGCGTCATATACGCAGTATTTT; J: TRBJ2-3; V: TRBV7-2; D: NA; size: NA
CDR3: CASSSAVRRENEKLFF; DNA: TGTGCCAGCAGCTCCGCCGTCCGACGTGAGAATGAAAAACTGTTTTTT; J: TRBJ1-4; V: TRBV7-9; D: NA; size: NA
CDR3: CASSPPQMNTEAFF; DNA: TGTGCCAGTAGTCCCCCACAGATGAACACTGAAGCTTTCTTT; J: TRBJ1-1; V: TRBV19; D: NA; size: NA
CDR3: CASSTQGDGAEAFF; DNA: TGTGCCAGCAGCACACAGGGGGATGGGGCTGAAGCTTTCTTT; J: TRBJ1-1; V: TRBV7-8; D: TRBD1; size: few
CDR3: CASSLRTRVEQFF; DNA: TGTGCCAGCAGCCTCCGGACTAGAGTTGAGCAGTTCTTC; J: TRBJ2-1; V: TRBV7-8; D: TRBD2; size: few
CDR3: CASSIRHRAAFANTGELFF; DNA: TGTGCCAGTAGTATCCGGCATCGGGCAGCCTTCGCGAACACCGGGGAGCTGTTTTTT; J: TRBJ2-2; V: TRBV19; D: NA; size: few
CDR3: CASSLVGDSGYSYNEQFF; DNA: TGTGCCAGCAGCTTAGTGGGGGATAGCGGGTACTCCTACAATGAGCAGTTCTTC; J: TRBJ2-1; V: TRBV7-6; D: TRBD2; size: few
CDR3: CASSGTGQRIQYF; DNA: TGTGCCAGTAGTGGAACGGGACAGAGAATTCAGTACTTC; J: TRBJ2-4; V: TRBV19; D: TRBD1; size: few
CDR3: CASSHASGSSDEQFF; DNA: TGTGCCAGCTCGCACGCTAGCGGGAGTAGCGATGAGCAGTTCTTC; J: TRBJ2-1; V: TRBV18; D: TRBD2; size: few
CDR3: CASSSAKATSGYTDMQYF; DNA: TGTGCCAGCAGCTCGGCGAAGGCTACTAGCGGCTACACAGATATGCAGTATTTT; J: TRBJ2-3; V: TRBV5-4; D: TRBD2; size: NA
CDR3: CASSPKMVNTEAFF; DNA: TGTGCCAGCAGCCCAAAAATGGTGAACACTGAAGCTTTCTTT; J: TRBJ1-1; V: TRBV7-9; D: NA; size: NA
CDR3: CASSLTSGRLETQYF; DNA: TGTGCCAGCAGCCTGACTAGCGGGAGATTGGAGACCCAGTACTTC; J: TRBJ2-5; V: TRBV6-6; D: TRBD2; size: few
CDR3: CASSLAVSGLLYNEQFF; DNA: TGTGCCAGCAGCTTAGCGGTTAGCGGCCTTCTCTACAATGAGCAGTTCTTC; J: TRBJ2-1; V: TRBV7-8; D: NA; size: few
CDR3: CASRRDGSTEAFF; DNA: TGTGCCAGCAGACGCGACGGAAGCACTGAAGCTTTCTTT; J: TRBJ1-1; V: TRBV6-2/TRBV6-3; D: NA; size: few
CDR3: CASSLELALNEQFF; DNA: TGTGCCAGCAGCTTAGAACTAGCACTCAATGAGCAGTTCTTC; J: TRBJ2-1; V: TRBV7-2; D: NA; size: many
CDR3: CASSSLRQPQHF; DNA: TGTGCCAGCAGTTCCCTTCGTCAGCCCCAGCATTTT; J: TRBJ1-5; V: TRBV28; D: NA; size: NA
CDR3: CASTGSGEQYF; DNA: TGTGCCAGCACGGGGAGCGGCGAGCAGTACTTC; J: TRBJ2-7; V: TRBV6-1; D: NA; size: NA
CDR3: CASSPPPRGTGTPDTQYF; DNA: TGTGCCAGTAGTCCTCCTCCGCGAGGGACAGGGACCCCAGATACGCAGTATTTT; J: TRBJ2-3; V: TRBV19; D: TRBD1; size: many
CDR3: CASSLSLGDTQYF; DNA: TGTGCCAGCAGCCTTTCGTTAGGGGATACGCAGTATTTT; J: TRBJ2-3; V: TRBV7-3; D: NA; size: few
CDR3: CASSLGSRGNEQFF; DNA: TGTGCCAGCAGTTTAGGCAGTCGGGGCAATGAGCAGTTCTTC; J: TRBJ2-1; V: TRBV28; D: NA; size: few
CDR3: CASSFGQGITDTQYF; DNA: TGTGCCAGCAGCTTCGGACAGGGGATTACAGATACGCAGTATTTT; J: TRBJ2-3; V: TRBV7-2; D: TRBD1; size: NA
CDR3: CASSQRGPWREVTYNEQFF; DNA: TGCGCCAGCAGCCAAAGAGGCCCCTGGCGGGAGGTAACCTACAATGAGCAGTTCTTC; J: TRBJ2-1; V: TRBV4-1; D: TRBD2; size: NA
CDR3: CASSLAGGHRDTQYF; DNA: TGTGCCAGCAGCTTAGCGGGAGGGCATAGAGATACGCAGTATTTT; J: TRBJ2-3; V: TRBV7-2; D: TRBD2; size: NA
CDR3: CASSPAGYNEQFF; DNA: TGTGCCAGCAGCCCAGCGGGATACAATGAGCAGTTCTTC; J: TRBJ2-1; V: TRBV7-2; D: TRBD2; size: many
CDR3: CASSPPGQGGNTIYF; DNA: TGTGCCAGCTCACCACCGGGACAGGGTGGAAACACCATATATTTT; J: TRBJ1-3; V: TRBV18; D: TRBD1; size: NA
CDR3: CSASPSGAGNTIYF; DNA: TGCAGTGCTAGTCCTAGCGGAGCTGGAAACACCATATATTTT; J: TRBJ1-3; V: TRBV20-1; D: NA; size: NA
CDR3: CASSRRAGNIQYF; DNA: TGTGCCAGCAGCCGACGGGCCGGAAACATTCAGTACTTC; J: TRBJ2-4; V: TRBV7-2; D: NA; size: many
CDR3: CSGLAGGTDTQYF; DNA: TGCAGTGGACTAGCGGGAGGGACAGATACGCAGTATTTT; J: TRBJ2-3; V: TRBV20-1; D: TRBD2; size: NA
CDR3: CASSPAFHPEQFF; DNA: TGTGCCAGCAGCCCGGCTTTTCACCCTGAGCAGTTCTTC; J: TRBJ2-1; V: TRBV7-8; D: NA; size: NA
CDR3: CASSPTSGPPTDTQYF; DNA: TGTGCCAGCAGCCCGACTAGCGGGCCACCCACAGATACGCAGTATTTT; J: TRBJ2-3; V: TRBV7-2; D: TRBD2; size: many